In this sample, the clone carrying this T cell receptor beta chain turned up a few times. What it binds is not known. CDR1 and CDR2 (germline): SQVTM, ANQGSEA. V was shortened by 4 bases and J by 4 bases, with 16 bases between the two germline ends. CDR3 size: 14 residues. Oncomine TCR Beta short-read sequencing was applied to DNA from cultured CD4+ T cells. TCRdb used MiXCR to reprocess the PCR reads, holding one entry per CDR3 protein. The sample consists of about 6,900 distinct CDR3 sequences, under 25% of them appearing once. The data are from a study of vaccination and CD4 T cells after COVID-19. Study summary: The convalescents comprised six males and four females, two of them Hispanic. Everyone enrolled got two doses of BNT162b2 or mRNA-1273 vaccine.

Treatment defined: approximately nine-day PBMC culture with coronavirus spike peptide pools or control peptides (ViraFEST assay). CD4+ T cells of the unexposed donor were collected before the COVID-19 pandemic (2011-2018). Sample: CD4+ T cells from blood, cultured in vitro. The rearrangement links TRBV29-1 to TRBJ1-1; no clear D. The receptor was derived from a human donor in good health. The CDR3 sequence is CSVAKAARATEAFF. CDR3 nucleotides: TGCAGCGTTGCTAAGGCAGCTCGGGCCACTGAAGCTTTCTTT.